A single T cell receptor beta chain is shown here with its context. This CDR3 has 16 amino acids. Per germline, CDR1 LNHDA and CDR2 SQIVND (reference sequence). V was clipped by 5 bases and J by 4 bases; unmatched bases: 11. These data belong to a study of T cell responses to AZD1222 COVID-19 vaccine. The repertoire was sequenced with immunoSEQ multiplex PCR; TCRdb's copy has only in-frame clones and lacks some. The sample has some 78,000 clones, 83% seen once. The V gene is TRBV19, the J gene TRBJ2-5; 9 nucleotides match TRBD2. This sample comprised peripheral blood, obtained 28 days after the second AZD1222 dose. This receptor was obtained from an adult who received the AZD1222 COVID-19 vaccine. The DNA of the CDR3 is TGTGCCAGTAGTCCACAGTCTAGCGGGGCTGGAGAGACCCAGTACTTC. It is translated as CASSPQSSGAGETQYF.